These T cell receptor beta chains were read from a single sample in a study of blood T cell repertoires in COVID-19. Clones were read by immunoSEQ multiplex PCR, and TCRdb kept only the in-frame ones, dropping some. The top ten clones hold 12% of a sample with tens of thousands of clones, roughly 88% of them seen once. Material for sequencing was peripheral blood. Receptor source: a human donor in a cohort sampled during active COVID-19. The CDR3 runs from the conserved cysteine through the conserved F or W. The D gene is left open where the match is weak. Only part of the rows carry a size: once, few, many, or a class if the clone is expanded.

TRBV6-5	TRBD1	NA	TRBJ2-1	CASSSGQGRKNEQFF	TGTGCCAGCAGTTCTGGACAGGGAAGGAAGAATGAGCAGTTCTTC
TRBV20-1	TRBD1	NA	TRBJ1-1	CSASPRGRMNTEAFF	TGCAGTGCTAGTCCGAGGGGGCGCATGAACACTGAAGCTTTCTTT
TRBV7-9	NA	NA	TRBJ1-1	CASSAQGPTNTEAFF	TGTGCCAGCAGCGCACAGGGTCCCACGAACACTGAAGCTTTCTTT
TRBV9	NA	NA	TRBJ1-1	CASSVKIGGSNTEAFF	TGTGCCAGCAGCGTCAAGATAGGGGGAAGTAACACTGAAGCTTTCTTT
TRBV24-1	TRBD2	NA	TRBJ2-7	CATSARGGNSYEQYF	TGTGCCACCAGTGCTCGCGGGGGGAACTCCTACGAGCAGTACTTC
TRBV25-1	NA	once	TRBJ1-2	CASSESDRLPRGYTF	TGTGCCAGCAGTGAATCGGACAGACTGCCTCGGGGCTACACCTTC
TRBV29-1	NA	NA	TRBJ2-1	CSVEDQELGAYGFEQFF	TGCAGCGTTGAAGATCAAGAGCTGGGGGCCTATGGGTTTGAGCAGTTCTTC
TRBV7-7	TRBD2	once	TRBJ2-5	CASSPGTSRQETQYF	TGTGCTAGCAGCCCCGGGACTAGCCGCCAAGAGACCCAGTACTTC
TRBV28	NA	NA	TRBJ2-1	CASSSLGVVEQFF	TGTGCCAGCAGTTCGTTAGGGGTTGTTGAGCAGTTCTTC
TRBV4-1	NA	NA	TRBJ1-4	CASSQGPGRVDEKLFF	TGCGCCAGCAGCCAAGGGCCGGGGAGGGTTGATGAAAAACTGTTTTTT
TRBV5-1	TRBD2	NA	TRBJ2-1	CASSRSGGYNEQFF	TGCGCCAGCAGCCGTAGCGGGGGCTACAATGAGCAGTTCTTC
TRBV28	TRBD1	NA	TRBJ2-7	CASSRPTGYEQYF	TGTGCCAGCAGCCGACCGACAGGGTACGAGCAGTACTTC
TRBV19	TRBD1	NA	TRBJ1-5	CASSQSTGGASNQPQHF	TGTGCCAGTAGTCAGTCGACAGGGGGGGCTAGCAATCAGCCCCAGCATTTT
TRBV6-5	NA	NA	TRBJ1-3	CASSRGHGNTIYF	TGTGCCAGCAGCAGGGGTCATGGAAACACCATATATTTT
TRBV5-4	NA	NA	TRBJ2-2	CASSSGQGWAGELFF	TGTGCCAGCAGCTCCGGGCAGGGGTGGGCCGGGGAGCTGTTTTTT
TRBV7-2	NA	few	TRBJ1-6	CASSLDPRQAGKTPLHF	TGTGCCAGCTCTCTAGACCCCCGTCAGGCGGGGAAGACACCCCTCCACTTT
TRBV7-8	NA	NA	TRBJ2-5	CASSHRPDIQETQYF	TGTGCCAGCAGTCACCGGCCGGACATTCAAGAGACCCAGTACTTC
TRBV12-5	TRBD1	NA	TRBJ1-3	CASGLVRVGTGCGNTIYF	TGTGCTAGTGGTTTGGTACGGGTGGGGACAGGGTGTGGAAACACCATATATTTT
TRBV24-1	NA	NA	TRBJ1-5	CATSENRVVHF	TGTGCCACCAGTGAGAACCGGGTTGTACATTTT
TRBV2	NA	few	TRBJ1-5	CASSEQGRNQPQHF	TGTGCCAGCAGTGAACAGGGTCGAAATCAGCCCCAGCATTTT
TRBV5-1	NA	NA	TRBJ1-6	CASSLRTGNGAPLHF	TGCGCCAGCAGCTTGAGAACAGGGAACGGGGCACCCCTCCACTTT
TRBV7-6	TRBD2	NA	TRBJ2-1	CASSSRGGPYNEQFF	TGTGCCAGCAGCTCGCGGGGGGGCCCCTACAATGAGCAGTTCTTC
TRBV6-6	NA	many	TRBJ2-3	CASSSHTDTQYF	TGTGCCAGCAGTTCCCACACAGATACGCAGTATTTT
TRBV4-1	TRBD1	once	TRBJ2-7	CASTPGQGSYEQYF	TGCGCCAGTACACCGGGACAGGGGTCCTACGAGCAGTACTTC
TRBV7-2	TRBD2	NA	TRBJ2-6	CASSPDWTSGISGANVLTF	TGTGCCAGCAGCCCCGACTGGACTAGCGGAATCTCTGGGGCCAACGTCCTGACTTTC
TRBV30	TRBD2	once	TRBJ2-2	CAWSVPAGGHTGELFF	TGTGCCTGGAGTGTACCGGCGGGGGGGCACACCGGGGAGCTGTTTTTT
TRBV6-5	NA	NA	TRBJ2-3	CASSYSRGQGTDTQYF	TGTGCCAGCAGTTACTCGAGAGGGCAGGGCACAGATACGCAGTATTTT
TRBV7-2	NA	NA	TRBJ1-5	CASSLAGGNNQPQHF	TGTGCCAGCAGCTTAGCGGGGGGTAACAATCAGCCCCAGCATTTT